One sample yielded the 15 T cell receptor beta chains listed below, sequenced in a study of blood T cell repertoires in COVID-19. Produced via immunoSEQ multiplex PCR; TCRdb's table is partial and in-frame only. The sample lists some 80,000 clones; around 80% were seen once. Sequences were obtained from peripheral blood. The receptors come from a man aged 60 to 75 with active or convalescent COVID-19.

A remark on this clone: Other DNA sequences in this specimen translate into the identical CDR3. The genes are TRBV18 and TRBJ1-1; D is ambiguous. V shed 3 bases and J shed 3 bases, with 8 bases lying between them. Germline CDR1 reads KGHSH; CDR2 reads LQKENI. CDR3 length: 13 residues. In DNA form, the CDR3 reads TGTGCCAGCTCACCCAGTCTGGACACTGAAGCTTTCTTT. Translation: CASSPSLDTEAFF.

The chain combines TRBV4-3 with TRBJ2-7; 9 nucleotides match TRBD1. The J segment lost 6 bases and the V segment lost 0 bases, leaving 24 bases of the junction unmatched. CDR3 length equals 21 residues. The germline V gene encodes CDR1 LGHNA and CDR2 YSLEER. The CDR3 nucleotides are TGCGCCAGCAGCCAAGATGGAAACAGGGGGCCGATAAAAAGCTACCGGCTCGAGCAGTACTTC. Translated, it gives CASSQDGNRGPIKSYRLEQYF.

The chain links TRBV6-4 to TRBJ1-2; a weak D match, TRBD1 (5 bases). Trimming took off 3 bases at V and 5 bases at J, with 10 bases between the two ends. Per germline, CDR1 MRHNA and CDR2 SNTAGT. The CDR3 runs 13 residues. CDR3 residues: CASSETGRYGYTF. The CDR3 bases are TGTGCCAGCAGTGAAACAGGCCGGTATGGCTACACCTTC.

This clone has only a few counts. The chain employs TRBV13 and TRBJ2-7, with TRBD1 matching over 7 bases. V was pared by 5 bases and J by 1 base, with 2 bases of the junction left unmatched. Germline V gene data show CDR1 as PRHDT and CDR2 as FYEKMQ (reference sequence). CDR3 length: 13 amino acids. In nucleotides, the CDR3 is TGTGCCAGCAGCGCGGACAGGTCCTACGAGCAGTACTTC. As protein: CASSADRSYEQYF.

V usage is TRBV7-2 and J usage is TRBJ2-2; the D gene is possibly TRBD2 (6 bases). V lost 2 bases to trimming and J lost 6 bases, with 19 bases between them. The germline V gene encodes CDR1 SGHTA and CDR2 FQGNSA. The CDR3 loop spans 17 amino acids. DNA for the CDR3: TGTGCCAGCAGCTTATACGAGACAGTGGGACTCGCCGGGGAGCTGTTTTTT. Its protein is CASSLYETVGLAGELFF.

The gene calls are TRBV2 and TRBJ2-7; 9 nucleotides align to TRBD1. Germline CDR1 is SNHLY and CDR2 is FYNNEI. This CDR3 has 14 residues. Germline trimming cut 6 bases from V and 6 bases from J; bases unmatched to any gene: 9. The CDR3 loop reads CASRAGTGRSEQYF. Here the CDR3 DNA reads TGTGCCAGCAGGGCCGGGACAGGGCGGTCCGAGCAGTACTTC.

The chain couples TRBV19 to TRBJ2-3; TRBD2 aligns across 12 bases. CDR3 length: 14 residues. The V gene's germline CDR1 is LNHDA and CDR2 SQIVND (reference sequence). Trimming took 6 bases from V and 6 from J; bases not matched to a gene: 4. The DNA of the CDR3 is TGTGCCAGTAGCCCTAGCGGGGGGGCGGATACGCAGTATTTT. Protein product: CASSPSGGADTQYF.

The chain joins TRBV15 to TRBJ2-7, with 7 bases that match TRBD2. J lost 0 bases, V lost 0 bases, and 5 bases had no gene match. CDR1 LNHNV and CDR2 YYDKDF come from the germline V gene (reference sequence). This CDR3 spans 16 amino acids. Here the CDR3 reads CATSRDRLAVSYEQYF. The DNA of the CDR3 is TGTGCCACCAGCAGAGATCGACTAGCAGTCTCCTACGAGCAGTACTTC. The full variable domain, rest sourced from reference TRBV15 and TRBJ2-7, is DAMVIQNPRYQVTQFGKPVTLSCSQTLNHNVMYWYQQKSSQAPKLLFHYYDKDFNNEADTPDNFQSRRPNTSFCFLDIRSPGLGDTAMYLCATSRDRLAVSYEQYFGPGTRLTVT.

The genes are TRBV6-5 and TRBJ1-4, with 10 positions matching TRBD1. The CDR3 has 14 amino acids. From germline, CDR1 is MNHEY and CDR2 SVGAGI. V was pared by 5 bases and J by 8 bases, with 5 bases of the junction left unmatched. The CDR3 nucleotides are TGTGCCAGCAGTCGACAGGGGGCCCACGAAAAACTGTTTTTT. Translating it yields CASSRQGAHEKLFF.

For this clone: An end of the junction differs from the germline gene, which may be a read error. This chain uses TRBV7-7 with TRBJ2-5, with 10 positions matching TRBD2. The CDR3 is 15 amino acids. The V gene's germline CDR1 is SSHAT and CDR2 FNYEAQ (reference sequence). CDR3 sequence (DNA): TGTGCTAGCAGCGCCGGGCTAGCGGGGGTTGAGACCCAGTACTTC. Its protein product is CASSAGLAGVETQYF.

The chain joins TRBV6-5 to TRBJ2-7, with D perhaps TRBD2 (5 bases). Germline-derived CDR1 and CDR2 are MNHEY and SVGAGI. V lost 7 bases and J lost 0, with 10 bases in between. The CDR3 sequence is 13 residues long. CDR3 loop: CASKAGTSYEQYF. The DNA of the CDR3 is TGTGCCAGCAAGGCGGGCACCTCCTACGAGCAGTACTTC.

V usage is TRBV9 and J usage is TRBJ1-2, with D maybe TRBD1 (5 bases). CDR1 SGDLS and CDR2 YYNGEE come from the germline V gene. The CDR3 consists of 14 residues. V was shortened by 4 bases and J by 4 bases, with 14 bases between the two germline ends. The CDR3 is CASSPGGVFYGYTF. The CDR3 DNA sequence: TGTGCCAGCAGCCCCGGGGGGGTCTTCTATGGCTACACCTTC.

The gene calls are TRBV9 and TRBJ2-5; 7 nucleotides match TRBD2. There are 14 residues in the CDR3. Germline assignment: CDR1 SGDLS and CDR2 YYNGEE. The V and J ends lost 3 bases and 3 bases, in that order; junction bases with no gene match: 5. The CDR3 DNA follows: TGTGCCAGCAGCGCCCGACTAGCAGAAGAGACCCAGTACTTC. Translating gives CASSARLAEETQYF.

This clone appeared once. The chain recombines TRBV4-2 with TRBJ2-1; D is perhaps TRBD2 (7 bases). The CDR3 spans 15 residues. V lost 2 bases and J lost 8, with 16 bases in between. The germline gives CDR1 LGHNA, CDR2 YNFKEQ. The CDR3 DNA reads TGTGCCAGCAGCCAATCCCTAGGGGGGGCTTATGAGCAGTTCTTC. Translated: CASSQSLGGAYEQFF.

This clone was observed at least ten times. The V and J genes are TRBV10-3 and TRBJ2-1, with D perhaps matching TRBD2 (7 bases). The germline V and J ends were trimmed by 2 bases and 7 bases, with 15 bases remaining between them. This CDR3 has 15 residues. Germline values: CDR1 ENHRY, CDR2 SYGVKD. Here the CDR3 reads CAISEIRGGPNEQFF. DNA of the CDR3: TGTGCCATCAGTGAGATAAGGGGGGGGCCTAATGAGCAGTTCTTC.